These 21 T cell receptor beta chains were all obtained from the same sample, sequenced in a study of CD8+ T cells in alopecia areata (dated by TCRdb to between 2017 and 2018). Interpreted using the paper, the treatment or condition label stands for: oral pan-JAK inhibitor, 5-10 mg twice daily. Library prep was done by the immunoSEQ multiplex PCR assay. For TCR sequencing, RNA was extracted from every sample and reverse transcribed into cDNA to serve as template. Entries here come from immuneACCESS through TCRdb and include only in-frame sequences with V and J called. Some clones fail to appear in such tables; in the studies checked, an unresolved V gene covers under half of the shortfall, and the cause of the remainder is unknown. For this sample there are approximately 210,000 clones; about three fifths appear just once. 1.3% of the sample rests with the top ten. The sequencing used CD4+ T cells sorted from blood, collected around week 50, from a patient treated with tofacitinib. The source of these receptors is a human donor with alopecia areata.

This chain uses TRBV9 with TRBJ2-1; TRBD1 matches 9 bases. This CDR3 has 16 amino acids. CDR1 SGDLS and CDR2 YYNGEE come from the germline V gene. Trimming cost V 1 base and J 2 bases; bases outside gene matches: 4. The CDR3 coding sequence is TGTGCCAGCAGCGTACGAACAGGGGGCGCCTACAATGAGCAGTTCTTC. Its protein product is CASSVRTGGAYNEQFF.

J is TRBJ1-5 and V is TRBV30, with D possibly being TRBD1 (6 bases). Looked up from germline, CDR1 is GTSNPN and CDR2 is SVGIG (reference sequence). The CDR3 is 14 amino acids. Trimming pared 0 bases from V and 6 bases from J, leaving 12 bases between. CDR3 bases: TGTGCCTGGAGTGTAAGTACAGGGTCTCAGCCCCAGCATTTT. Translated, it gives CAWSVSTGSQPQHF.

J is TRBJ2-7 and V is TRBV7-9; D is ambiguous. V was pared by 2 bases and J by 6 bases, with 8 bases between. The length of the CDR3 is 12 residues. CDR1 SEHNR and CDR2 FQNEAQ come from the germline V gene (reference sequence). In DNA, the CDR3 is TGTGCCAGCAGCTTAACGTCTGGCGAGCAGTACTTC. It encodes CASSLTSGEQYF.

The sample holds a few counts of this clone. This chain links TRBV10-3 with TRBJ1-1; D gene uncertain. The CDR3 consists of 13 residues. Germline CDR1 and CDR2: ENHRY and SYGVKD. Between the trimmed V and J ends, which lost 5 bases and 3 bases, there was a span of 10 bases. The CDR3 loop is CAISLTGDTEAFF. The CDR3 DNA follows: TGTGCCATCAGTTTAACTGGGGACACTGAAGCTTTCTTT.

This rearrangement joins TRBV5-6 to TRBJ2-7; D may be TRBD1 (5 bases). There are 13 residues in the CDR3. CDR1 and CDR2 (germline): SGHDT, YYEEEE. Trimming stripped 3 bases from V and 2 bases from J, with 9 bases between. The CDR3 region is CASSSDITYEQYF. The CDR3, as DNA: TGTGCCAGCAGCTCGGACATAACCTACGAGCAGTACTTC.

This clone was seen a single time. J is TRBJ2-5 and V is TRBV15; D tentatively reads TRBD1 or TRBD2 (5 bases each). Trimming removed 1 base at V and 1 base at J, with 10 bases between. The CDR3 contains 15 residues. Per the germline V gene, CDR1 is LNHNV and CDR2 is YYDKDF (reference sequence). CDR3 protein: CATSRVPGSQETQYF. CDR3 nucleotides: TGTGCCACCAGCAGAGTTCCAGGGAGCCAAGAGACCCAGTACTTC.

For this clone: One end of the junction is discordant with germline, which a read error may explain. The identical CDR3 is also encoded by other nucleotide sequences in the sample. The rearrangement uses TRBV30 and TRBJ1-1; 7 bases fit TRBD1. The length of the CDR3 is 13 residues. The germline V gene has CDR1 GTSNPN and CDR2 SVGIG (reference sequence). The CDR3 here is CAWARGLNTEAFF. Here the CDR3 DNA reads TGTGCCTGGGCGAGGGGGCTGAACACTGAGGCTTTCTTT.

The chain combines TRBV29-1 with TRBJ2-3; no firm D call. Looked up from germline, CDR1 is SQVTM and CDR2 is ANQGSEA. The CDR3 extends over 13 amino acids. The V end was cut by 0 bases, the J end by 2 bases, with 6 bases between. The CDR3 spells CSVEDPATDTQYF. The CDR3, as DNA: TGCAGCGTTGAAGATCCAGCCACAGATACGCAGTATTTT.

V is TRBV19 and J is TRBJ2-7; D is possibly TRBD1 or TRBD2 (5 bases each). The ends were cut back, 0 bases at V and 2 bases at J, with 11 bases in the middle. The CDR3 spans 15 residues. Germline V CDR1 and CDR2: LNHDA, SQIVND (reference sequence). The CDR3 bases are TGTGCCAGTAGTATAGATCAGGGAGAGGCCTACGAGCAGTACTTC. Translated: CASSIDQGEAYEQYF.

The V call is TRBV4-3, the J call TRBJ1-2, with a tentative D call TRBD1 (5 bases). This CDR3 contains 14 residues. V was clipped by 0 bases and J by 5 bases, with 10 bases between them. Germline CDR1 is LGHNA and CDR2 is YSLEER. The CDR3 protein is CASSQEGVRYGYTF. The CDR3 DNA reads as TGCGCCAGCAGCCAAGAGGGGGTCCGGTATGGCTACACCTTC.

The chain links TRBV29-1 to TRBJ2-1; D ambiguous. The length of the CDR3 is 15 residues. Germline V gene sequence: CDR1 SQVTM, CDR2 ANQGSEA. The V and J ends lost 3 bases and 0 bases respectively, with 12 bases between them. Here the CDR3 reads CSVDPRRSSYNEQFF. The CDR3 coding sequence is TGCAGCGTTGACCCGCGCCGAAGCTCCTACAATGAGCAGTTCTTC.

V and J are TRBV29-1 and TRBJ1-1; D remains unclear. CDR3 length: 13 amino acids. V was clipped by 7 bases and J by 3 bases, with 15 bases between them. Germline V gene lookup returns CDR1 SQVTM and CDR2 ANQGSEA. The CDR3 sequence: CSGQTWEDTEAFF. The CDR3 coding sequence is TGCAGCGGACAAACGTGGGAGGACACTGAAGCTTTCTTT.

As for this clone: Other DNA sequences from this sample encode an identical CDR3 as well. The chain is built from TRBV9 and TRBJ2-5; no clear D. V was clipped by 0 bases and J by 1 base, with 4 bases between them. The CDR3 contains 13 residues. Germline assignment: CDR1 SGDLS and CDR2 YYNGEE. CDR3 in DNA: TGTGCCAGCAGCGTAGCTCTCCAAGAGACCCAGTACTTC. Residues: CASSVALQETQYF.

This CDR3 reads CASSESTGNGYTF. The CDR3 DNA is TGTGCCAGCAGTGAATCAACAGGGAATGGCTACACCTTC. The chain has TRBV25-1 and TRBJ1-2; maybe TRBD1 (6 bases). The length of the CDR3 is 13 residues. In germline, CDR1 is MGHDK, CDR2 SYGVNS. The ends were cut back, 1 base at V and 6 bases at J, with 9 bases in the middle.

This chain uses TRBV30 with TRBJ2-5, with TRBD2 identical over 7 bases. Germline trimming cut 4 bases from V and 5 bases from J; bases unmatched to any gene: 7. Germline CDR1 is GTSNPN and CDR2 is SVGIG (reference sequence). The CDR3 runs 13 residues. The CDR3 reads CAWTTLGGETQYF. The DNA of the CDR3 is TGTGCCTGGACAACCCTGGGGGGGGAGACCCAGTACTTC.

The chain carries TRBV7-2 and TRBJ2-3, with D maybe TRBD2 (6 bases). The CDR3 has 14 amino acids. The germline gives CDR1 SGHTA, CDR2 FQGNSA. V lost 4 bases, J lost 3 bases, and 11 bases lay in between. The chain's CDR3 is CASSSQAGTDTQYF. The CDR3 DNA follows: TGTGCCAGCAGCTCTCAAGCGGGTACAGATACGCAGTATTTT.

The V and J genes are TRBV29-1 and TRBJ1-4; D gene uncertain. The CDR3 sequence is 11 residues long. Trimming cost V 0 bases and J 7 bases, with 3 bases left between them. Germline V gives CDR1 SQVTM, CDR2 ANQGSEA. The CDR3 nucleotides are TGCAGCGTTGAAGAGGCTGAAAAACTGTTTTTT. Its translation is CSVEEAEKLFF.

The genes are TRBV18 and TRBJ2-7, with TRBD1 matching 7 bases. J was trimmed by 2 bases and V by 5 bases; bases with no gene match: 3. Germline-derived CDR1 and CDR2 are KGHSH and LQKENI. The CDR3 is 13 residues long. The CDR3: CASSSTGAYEQYF. The CDR3 nucleotides read TGTGCCAGCTCATCTACAGGGGCCTACGAGCAGTACTTC.

This rearrangement joins TRBV27 to TRBJ2-3; 11 nucleotides line up with TRBD2. Per the germline V gene, CDR1 is MNHEY and CDR2 is SMNVEV (reference sequence). CDR3 length: 12 residues. V shed 4 bases, J shed 15 bases, and the junction held 6 bases outside the gene matches. CDR3 in DNA: TGTGCCAGCAGTTCCCTAGCGGGGGGAGTATATTTT. Its protein product is CASSSLAGGVYF.

This clone was found once. V is TRBV4-1 and J is TRBJ1-6, with no clear D. V shed 2 bases and J shed 6 bases, with 11 bases lying between them. CDR3 size: 15 residues. The germline V gene encodes CDR1 MGHRA and CDR2 YSYEKL. The CDR3 reads CASSQSTDFNSPLHF. As DNA, the CDR3 is TGCGCCAGCAGCCAAAGTACAGATTTTAATTCACCCCTCCACTTT.

The chain combines TRBV20-1 with TRBJ1-1; no definite D call. Germline lookup yields CDR1 DFQATT and CDR2 SNEGSKA (reference sequence). The CDR3 runs 10 residues. Trimming cost V 6 bases and J 5 bases, with 7 bases left between them. CDR3 bases: TGCAGTGCCTTAGGTACTGAAGCTTTCTTT. As protein: CSALGTEAFF.